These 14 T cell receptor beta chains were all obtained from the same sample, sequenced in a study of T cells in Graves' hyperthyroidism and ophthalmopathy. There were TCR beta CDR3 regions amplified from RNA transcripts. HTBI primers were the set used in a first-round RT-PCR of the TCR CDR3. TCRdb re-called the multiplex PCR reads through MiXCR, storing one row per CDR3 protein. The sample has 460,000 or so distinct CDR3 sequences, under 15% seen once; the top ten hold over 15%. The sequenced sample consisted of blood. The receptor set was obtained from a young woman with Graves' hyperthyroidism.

DNA of the CDR3: TGTGCCAGCAGTTTATCGGAACGCGGCTACACCTTC. Translating gives CASSLSERGYTF. The chain links TRBV12-3 or TRBV12-4 to TRBJ1-2; D uncertain. The CDR3 spans 12 residues. The germline V and J ends were trimmed by 2 bases and 8 bases, with 9 bases remaining between them.

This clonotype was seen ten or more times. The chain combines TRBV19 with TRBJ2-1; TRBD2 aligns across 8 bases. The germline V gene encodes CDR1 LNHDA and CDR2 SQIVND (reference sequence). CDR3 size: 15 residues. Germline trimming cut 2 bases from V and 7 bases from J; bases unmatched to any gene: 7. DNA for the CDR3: TGTGCCAGTAGTATAAGCGGGAGATGGGGTAATGAGCAGTTCTTC. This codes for CASSISGRWGNEQFF.

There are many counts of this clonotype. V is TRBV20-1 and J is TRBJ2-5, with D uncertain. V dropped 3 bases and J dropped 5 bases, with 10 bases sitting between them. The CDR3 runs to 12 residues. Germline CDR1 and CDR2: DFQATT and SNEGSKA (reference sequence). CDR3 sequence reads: CSASHQVETQYF. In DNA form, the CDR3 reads TGCAGTGCTAGTCACCAGGTGGAGACCCAGTACTTC.

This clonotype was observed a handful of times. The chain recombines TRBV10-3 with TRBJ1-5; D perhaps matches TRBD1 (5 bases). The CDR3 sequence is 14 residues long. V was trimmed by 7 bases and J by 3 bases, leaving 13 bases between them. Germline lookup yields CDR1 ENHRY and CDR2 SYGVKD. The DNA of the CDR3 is TGTGCCATCAACCAGGGAAGCGACAATCAGCCCCAGCATTTT. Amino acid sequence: CAINQGSDNQPQHF.

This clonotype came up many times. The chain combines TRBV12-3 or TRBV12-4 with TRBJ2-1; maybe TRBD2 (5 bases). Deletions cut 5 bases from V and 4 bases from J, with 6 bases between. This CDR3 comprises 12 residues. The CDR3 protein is CASSRGYNEQFF. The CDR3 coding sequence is TGTGCCAGCAGTCGAGGGTACAATGAGCAGTTCTTC.

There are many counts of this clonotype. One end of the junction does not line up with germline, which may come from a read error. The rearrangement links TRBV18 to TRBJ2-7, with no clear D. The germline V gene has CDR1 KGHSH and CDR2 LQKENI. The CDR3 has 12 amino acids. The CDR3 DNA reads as TGTGCCAGCGCACCTTCAGGCCACGAGCAGTACTTC. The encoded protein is CASAPSGHEQYF.

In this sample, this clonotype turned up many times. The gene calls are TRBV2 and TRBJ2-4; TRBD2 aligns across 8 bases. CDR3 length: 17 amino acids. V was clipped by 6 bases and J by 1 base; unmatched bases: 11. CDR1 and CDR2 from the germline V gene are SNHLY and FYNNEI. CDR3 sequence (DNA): TGTGCCAGCAGCCCTTTGAGCGGGAGATCGGCCAAAAACATTCAGTACTTC. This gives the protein CASSPLSGRSAKNIQYF.

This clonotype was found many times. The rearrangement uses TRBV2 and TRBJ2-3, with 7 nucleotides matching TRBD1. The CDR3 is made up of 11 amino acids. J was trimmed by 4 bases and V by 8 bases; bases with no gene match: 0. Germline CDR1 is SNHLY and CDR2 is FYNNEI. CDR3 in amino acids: CASDRADTQYF. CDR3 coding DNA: TGTGCCAGCGACAGGGCAGATACGCAGTATTTT.

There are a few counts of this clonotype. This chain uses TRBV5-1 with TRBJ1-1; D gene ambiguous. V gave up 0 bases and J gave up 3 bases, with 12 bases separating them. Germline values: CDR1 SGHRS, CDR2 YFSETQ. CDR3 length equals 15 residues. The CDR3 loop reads CASSLGFRTYTEAFF. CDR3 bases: TGCGCCAGCAGCTTGGGTTTCAGGACCTACACTGAAGCTTTCTTT.

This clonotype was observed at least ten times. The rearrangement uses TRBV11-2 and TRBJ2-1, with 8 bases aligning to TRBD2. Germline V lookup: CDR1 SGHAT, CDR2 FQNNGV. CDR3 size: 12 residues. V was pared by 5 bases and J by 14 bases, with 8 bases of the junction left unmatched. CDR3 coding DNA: TGTGCCAGCAGCCCAGGCGGGACTAGAGAGTTCTTC. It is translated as CASSPGGTREFF. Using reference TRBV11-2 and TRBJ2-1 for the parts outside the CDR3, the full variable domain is EAGVAQSPRYKIIEKRQSVAFWCNPISGHATLYWYQQILGQGPKLLIQFQNNGVVDDSQLPKDRFSAERLKGVDSTLKIQPAKLEDSAVYLCASSPGGTREFFGPGTRLTVL.

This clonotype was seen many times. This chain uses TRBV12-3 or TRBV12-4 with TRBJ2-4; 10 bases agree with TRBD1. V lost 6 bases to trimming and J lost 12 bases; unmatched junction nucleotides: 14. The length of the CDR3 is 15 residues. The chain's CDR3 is CASRVRDRGSGGQYF. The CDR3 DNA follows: TGTGCCAGCAGAGTCCGGGACAGGGGTTCGGGGGGTCAGTACTTC.

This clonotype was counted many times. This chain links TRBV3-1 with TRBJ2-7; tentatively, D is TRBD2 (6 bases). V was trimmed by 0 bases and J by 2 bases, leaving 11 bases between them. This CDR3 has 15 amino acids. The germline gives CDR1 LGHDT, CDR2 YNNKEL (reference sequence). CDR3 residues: CASSQEGGTTYEQYF. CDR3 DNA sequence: TGTGCCAGCAGCCAAGAAGGCGGGACCACCTACGAGCAGTACTTC.

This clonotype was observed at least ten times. The CDR3 bases are TGTGCCACGTGGGGGGGCCTAACCTTGGAGCCCCAGCATTTT. It yields the protein CATWGGLTLEPQHF. The gene calls are TRBV2 and TRBJ1-5, with a tentative D call TRBD1 (6 bases). Looked up from germline, CDR1 is SNHLY and CDR2 is FYNNEI. The germline V and J ends were trimmed by 10 bases and 8 bases, with 21 bases remaining between them. The CDR3 is 14 amino acids.

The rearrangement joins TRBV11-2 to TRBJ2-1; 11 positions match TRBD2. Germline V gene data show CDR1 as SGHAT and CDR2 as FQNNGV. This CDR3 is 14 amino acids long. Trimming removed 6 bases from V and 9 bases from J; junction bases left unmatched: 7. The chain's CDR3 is CASRSLAGGGEQFF. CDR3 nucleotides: TGTGCCAGCAGATCTCTAGCGGGAGGCGGTGAGCAGTTCTTC.